This T cell receptor (beta chain) comes out of a study of T-cell memory formation after mild COVID-19. Study in general: Largely donor-specific TCR clusters were found.

Findings and limits, study-wide: Later expanders leaned CD4+, whereas day 15 to 85 contracting clones were balanced CD4/CD8. Mainly in CM and EM were contracting CD4+ clones; CD8+ were in EMRA.

With constant-segment primers, 5'RACE yielded cDNA libraries of TCR alpha and TCR beta that carried sample barcodes and UMIs. A single record per CDR3 protein comes from TCRdb applying MiXCR to the 5' RACE reads. Altogether 350,000 to 550,000 distinct CDR3 sequences are present, over 15% being singletons, with the ten largest covering approximately 21%. A word on this clonotype: The antigen remains unidentified.

This CDR3 contains 15 residues. Germline assignment: CDR1 SGHNT and CDR2 YENEEA. V dropped 6 bases and J dropped 2; count of bases not matched to a gene: 8. This sequence was found in a man aged 18 to 29 who had mild COVID-19 (a few samples of this study predate the infection). Cell type and time point are not known. V and J are TRBV11-3 and TRBJ2-5, with 8 bases lining up with TRBD1. Sequenced: PBMCs or a T cell subset sorted from them (not recorded which). The chain's CDR3 is CASSFGQGVQETQYF. CDR3 sequence (DNA): TGTGCCAGCAGTTTCGGACAGGGCGTTCAAGAGACCCAGTACTTC.